The 4 T cell receptor beta chains below were found in one sample sequenced in a study of T cell responses to AZD1222 COVID-19 vaccine. Only in-frame clones appear in the TCRdb table, and some are missing; sequencing was by immunoSEQ multiplex PCR. This sample has 96,000 or so clones, with approximately 90% found just once. This sample comprised peripheral blood, obtained on day 0 of AZD1222 vaccination. These receptors all come from an adult in good health.

The rearrangement uses TRBV11-2 and TRBJ2-7, with D perhaps TRBD2 (5 bases). Trimming removed 5 bases from V and 3 bases from J, with 8 bases in between. CDR1 is SGHAT and CDR2 is FQNNGV in the germline V gene. The length of the CDR3 is 12 residues. This chain's CDR3 is CASSPGNYEQYF. The CDR3 DNA sequence: TGTGCCAGCAGCCCGGGAAACTACGAGCAGTACTTC. Drawing the rest from reference TRBV11-2 and TRBJ2-7, the complete variable domain is EAGVAQSPRYKIIEKRQSVAFWCNPISGHATLYWYQQILGQGPKLLIQFQNNGVVDDSQLPKDRFSAERLKGVDSTLKIQPAKLEDSAVYLCASSPGNYEQYFGPGTRLTVT.

This chain links TRBV3-1 (or the pseudogene TRBV3-2) with TRBJ1-5; 8 bases are a match to TRBD1. V dropped 1 base and J dropped 1; count of bases not matched to a gene: 0. Germline CDR1 is LGHDT and CDR2 is YNNKEL (reference sequence). The CDR3 spans 15 residues. This chain's CDR3 is CASSQGTGSNQPQHF. The CDR3 coding sequence is TGTGCCAGCAGCCAAGGGACAGGGAGCAATCAGCCCCAGCATTTT.

J is TRBJ1-3 and V is TRBV6-2 or TRBV6-3; 9 bases agree with TRBD1. The CDR3 runs to 19 residues. CDR1 is MNHEY and CDR2 is SVGEGT in the germline V gene. The junction had 14 bases not matched to a gene; V was cut back by 2 bases and J by 3 bases. The CDR3 region is CASSYPGTGPYVDGNTIYF. In DNA, the CDR3 is TGTGCCAGCAGTTACCCGGGGACAGGGCCCTATGTAGATGGAAACACCATATATTTT.

The chain is built from TRBV19 and TRBJ1-1; the D gene is possibly TRBD1 (5 bases). V was shortened by 1 base and J by 7 bases, with 13 bases between the two germline ends. CDR1 LNHDA and CDR2 SQIVND come from the germline V gene (reference sequence). The CDR3 runs to 14 residues. The CDR3 DNA is TGTGCCAGTAGTATAGCGGCGGGGCTCGGTGAAGCTTTCTTT. Translating it yields CASSIAAGLGEAFF. The entire variable domain, with the rest obtained from reference TRBV19 and TRBJ1-1, is as follows: DGGITQSPKYLFRKEGQNVTLSCEQNLNHDAMYWYRQDPGQGLRLIYYSQIVNDFQKGDIAEGYSVSREKKESFPLTVTSAQKNPTAFYLCASSIAAGLGEAFFGQGTRLTVV.